This T cell receptor (beta chain) was captured by sequencing in a study of CD8 T cells in ankylosing spondylitis. Quantitative molecular-barcoded 5'-RACE generated the TCR beta libraries. From the 5' RACE reads, TCRdb called clonotypes with MiXCR, one entry per CDR3 protein. Among 200,000 to 250,000 distinct CDR3 sequences listed, about 11% were seen once. This clonotype has only a few counts. Input material: blood, either unsorted or a sorted T cell fraction (not recorded which). The receptor was derived from a male donor with ankylosing spondylitis or in good health (not recorded which).

CDR3 DNA: TGTGCCTGGAGCACCGACAGGCCGGGGGAGACCCAGTACTTC. Its protein is CAWSTDRPGETQYF. The chain combines TRBV30 with TRBJ2-5; a possible D gene is TRBD1 (6 bases). CDR1 is GTSNPN and CDR2 is SVGIG in the germline V gene (reference sequence). The CDR3 totals 14 residues. V gave up 3 bases and J gave up 5 bases, with 16 bases separating them.